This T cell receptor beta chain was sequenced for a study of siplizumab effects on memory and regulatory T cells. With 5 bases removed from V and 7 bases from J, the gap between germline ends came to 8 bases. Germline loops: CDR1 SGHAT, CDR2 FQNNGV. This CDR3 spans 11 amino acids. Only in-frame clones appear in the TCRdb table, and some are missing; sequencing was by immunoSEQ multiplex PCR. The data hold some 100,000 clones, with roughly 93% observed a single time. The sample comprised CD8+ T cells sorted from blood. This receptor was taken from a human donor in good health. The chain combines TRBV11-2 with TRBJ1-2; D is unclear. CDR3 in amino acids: CASSNLGGYTF. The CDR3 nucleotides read TGTGCCAGCAGCAACTTAGGTGGCTACACCTTC.